This T cell receptor (beta chain) is drawn from a study of T cells in Graves' hyperthyroidism and ophthalmopathy. Study outcomes and limitations: A 13 V-J model separated ophthalmopathy from stable hyperthyroidism.

Amplification targeted TCR beta CDR3 regions from RNA transcripts. The TCR CDR3 first-round RT-PCR relied on the HTBI primer set. MiXCR, applied by TCRdb to the multiplex PCR reads, yields one record per CDR3 protein. The data show roughly 30,000 distinct CDR3 sequences, approximately 46% seen once. Unmatched junction bases numbered 9, after V lost 5 bases and J lost 3 bases. From germline, CDR1 is LNHDA and CDR2 SQIVND (reference sequence). The CDR3 covers 15 residues. As concerns this clonotype: The antigen remains unidentified.

Among the patients, aged 18 to 65, hyperthyroidism was newly diagnosed and had lasted under 2 months. This sequence originates from a woman aged 25-40 years with Graves' hyperthyroidism. This chain connects TRBV19 to TRBJ2-7, with 8 bases lining up with TRBD2. The specimen was blood. CDR3 DNA sequence: TGTGCCAGTAGTCCTCCAGCGGGAGAGGGCTACGAGCAGTACTTC. It encodes CASSPPAGEGYEQYF.